The 22 T cell receptor beta chains below come from one sample, sequenced in a study of blood T cell repertoires in COVID-19. The repertoire was sequenced with immunoSEQ multiplex PCR; TCRdb's copy has only in-frame clones and lacks some. The sample contains some 190,000 clones, 88% of which appear only once. Sequencing was performed on peripheral blood. The source is a woman in her forties who had recovered from COVID-19.

The V and J genes are TRBV10-3 and TRBJ2-7, with 12 bases aligning to TRBD2. Looked up from germline, CDR1 is ENHRY and CDR2 is SYGVKD. Losses at the gene ends were 11 bases for V and 4 bases for J; bases not matched to a gene: 6. The CDR3 spans 13 residues. CDR3 nucleotides: TGTGCCGCTGTAGGGACTAGCGGGTACGAGCAGTACTTC. Protein sequence: CAAVGTSGYEQYF.

This rearrangement joins TRBV19 to TRBJ1-5; tentatively, D is TRBD1 (5 bases). Germline values: CDR1 LNHDA, CDR2 SQIVND (reference sequence). V was trimmed by 5 bases and J by 1 base, leaving 9 bases between them. There are 14 residues in the CDR3. The CDR3 is CASSWGESNQPQHF. CDR3 nucleotide sequence: TGTGCCAGTAGTTGGGGGGAGAGCAATCAGCCCCAGCATTTT.

The J gene is TRBJ1-1, the V gene TRBV9; no firm D call. CDR3 length equals 14 residues. Trimming removed 4 bases from V and 3 bases from J, with 13 bases in between. The germline V gene encodes CDR1 SGDLS and CDR2 YYNGEE. As DNA, the CDR3 is TGTGCCAGCAGCAAGAGTCATCGGGACACTGAAGCTTTCTTT. Residues: CASSKSHRDTEAFF.

This sequence joins TRBV9 and TRBJ2-5; TRBD1 is a possible D gene (6 bases). The CDR3 consists of 12 residues. V lost 8 bases, J lost 5 bases, and 13 bases lay in between. Germline V gene data show CDR1 as SGDLS and CDR2 as YYNGEE. The CDR3 region is CASNRDGETQYF. The CDR3 bases are TGTGCCAGTAACAGGGACGGCGAGACCCAGTACTTC.

The rearrangement links TRBV5-6 to TRBJ1-5; D is perhaps TRBD1 (5 bases). V lost 4 bases and J lost 3, with 11 bases in between. The CDR3 extends over 14 amino acids. Germline V gives CDR1 SGHDT, CDR2 YYEEEE. The CDR3, as DNA: TGTGCCAGCAGCAAACGGGGGTTCAATCAGCCCCAGCATTTT. Amino acid sequence: CASSKRGFNQPQHF.

Remarks on this clone: Other DNA sequences in this specimen translate into the identical CDR3. The CDR3: CASSLGRSSYNSPLHF. Here the CDR3 DNA reads TGTGCCAGCAGCCTGGGAAGGAGCTCCTATAATTCACCCCTCCACTTT. The V call is TRBV5-6, the J call TRBJ1-6; D is uncertain. Germline CDR1 reads SGHDT; CDR2 reads YYEEEE. The CDR3 is 16 amino acids. Between the trimmed V and J ends, which lost 4 bases and 0 bases, there was a span of 11 bases.

This clone was detected only once. This chain joins TRBV24-1 and TRBJ1-2; D unresolved. Trimming stripped 2 bases from V and 8 bases from J, with 11 bases between. This CDR3 region has 13 residues. CDR1 and CDR2 (germline): KGHDR, SFDVKD. CDR3: CATSDSGFGGYTF. In DNA, the CDR3 is TGTGCCACCAGTGATTCCGGGTTCGGGGGCTACACCTTC.

This clone was seen only once. The chain recombines TRBV10-3 with TRBJ2-3, with D hard to call. V lost 6 bases and J 5 bases, leaving 12 bases between the germline ends. CDR3 length equals 13 residues. Germline V gene data show CDR1 as ENHRY and CDR2 as SYGVKD. The CDR3 DNA follows: TGTGCCATCAGCATTCCTAGTGGAGATACGCAGTATTTT. Translating it yields CAISIPSGDTQYF.

The chain carries TRBV2 and TRBJ2-7; D unresolved. Trimming shortened V by 1 base and J by 4 bases, and 5 bases separated the two germline ends. There are 12 residues in the CDR3. Germline V lookup: CDR1 SNHLY, CDR2 FYNNEI. The CDR3 DNA is TGTGCCAGCAGTGAAGGAGCTTACGAGCAGTACTTC. Amino acid sequence: CASSEGAYEQYF.

For this clone: Germline is not matched at one junction end, which may reflect a read error. V usage is TRBV11-3 and J usage is TRBJ2-6; possibly TRBD1 for D (6 bases). The CDR3 is 15 amino acids. Germline loops: CDR1 SGHNT, CDR2 YENEEA. CDR3 DNA: TGTGCCAGCGGCTTAACAGGGTCTGGGGCCAACGTCCTGACTTTC. Translated: CASGLTGSGANVLTF.

The chain employs TRBV25-1 and TRBJ2-7; perhaps TRBD1 as D (5 bases). CDR1 and CDR2 from the germline V gene are MGHDK and SYGVNS. The CDR3 runs to 13 residues. V lost 3 bases and J lost 4, with 10 bases in between. The CDR3 sequence is CASSDVQGYEQYF. Written as DNA, the CDR3 is TGTGCCAGCAGTGACGTGCAGGGTTACGAGCAGTACTTC.

This clone came up once. The chain carries TRBV7-9 and TRBJ2-7; D might be TRBD1 (5 bases). The V end lost 6 bases, the J end lost 3 bases, and 15 bases lay between the germline ends. CDR3 size: 14 residues. Per the germline V gene, CDR1 is SEHNR and CDR2 is FQNEAQ (reference sequence). The CDR3 region has the DNA TGTGCCAGCAGTCCTTATACAGGCAACTACGAGCAGTACTTC. It is translated as CASSPYTGNYEQYF.

This rearrangement joins TRBV27 to TRBJ1-1; D gene unclear. This CDR3 spans 15 amino acids. Between the trimmed V and J ends, which lost 1 base and 3 bases, there was a span of 12 bases. Germline V gives CDR1 MNHEY, CDR2 SMNVEV (reference sequence). DNA for the CDR3: TGTGCCAGCAGTTTATATTGGGGAGCGGACACTGAAGCTTTCTTT. It yields the protein CASSLYWGADTEAFF.

The chain uses TRBV6-5 and TRBJ1-1, with 10 bases identical to TRBD1. The J segment lost 3 bases and the V segment lost 6 bases, leaving 7 bases of the junction unmatched. Per the germline V gene, CDR1 is MNHEY and CDR2 is SVGAGI. There are 15 residues in the CDR3. The CDR3 is CASRDDGTGDTEAFF. CDR3 DNA sequence: TGTGCCAGCAGGGACGACGGGACAGGGGACACTGAAGCTTTCTTT.

The chain joins TRBV19 to TRBJ2-1, with D possibly being TRBD1 (5 bases). CDR1 is LNHDA and CDR2 is SQIVND in the germline V gene (reference sequence). Deletions cut 1 base from V and 5 bases from J, with 15 bases between. The CDR3 spans 16 residues. The CDR3 sequence is CASSIAARAFNNEQFF. In DNA form, the CDR3 reads TGTGCCAGTAGTATAGCGGCCAGGGCCTTCAACAATGAGCAGTTCTTC.

The V gene is TRBV2, the J gene TRBJ2-7; 8 nucleotides line up with TRBD2. V shed 6 bases and J 4 bases; nucleotides not matched to a gene: 2. This CDR3 has 12 amino acids. Germline V CDR1 and CDR2: SNHLY, FYNNEI. The CDR3 loop is CASSPGGYEQYF. The CDR3 DNA follows: TGTGCCAGCAGCCCGGGGGGGTACGAGCAGTACTTC.

The V gene is TRBV27, the J gene TRBJ1-6; tentative D call: TRBD1 (6 bases). Germline assignment: CDR1 MNHEY and CDR2 SMNVEV (reference sequence). This CDR3 has 13 amino acids. Trimming took 6 bases from V and 14 from J, leaving 17 bases between them. CDR3 in DNA: TGTGCCAGCAGCCTTCTCCGGGGGGACACCCTCCACTTT. Translating gives CASSLLRGDTLHF.

This chain links TRBV5-6 with TRBJ2-6; 10 bases line up with TRBD1. The CDR3 runs to 18 residues. Unmatched junction bases numbered 10, after V lost 4 bases and J lost 3 bases. Germline lookup yields CDR1 SGHDT and CDR2 YYEEEE. For the CDR3, the DNA is TGTGCCAGCAGCCGAAACCGGGACAGGGGACGTGGGGCCAACGTCCTGACTTTC. Protein sequence: CASSRNRDRGRGANVLTF.

The chain joins TRBV5-1 to TRBJ2-2; D may be TRBD2 (6 bases). This CDR3 has 14 residues. Trimming shortened V by 4 bases and J by 6 bases, and 13 bases separated the two germline ends. In germline, CDR1 is SGHRS, CDR2 YFSETQ. As DNA, the CDR3 is TGCGCCAGCAGCCCATCAGGGACTTCCGGGGAGCTGTTTTTT. This translates into CASSPSGTSGELFF.

A note on this clone: A much more abundant neighbour one base away suggests this may be a read error. V is TRBV3-1 (or the pseudogene TRBV3-2) and J is TRBJ2-2; 10 bases line up with TRBD2. V was pared by 4 bases and J by 3 bases, with 2 bases of the junction left unmatched. The germline V gene has CDR1 LGHDT and CDR2 YNNKEL (reference sequence). The CDR3 spans 15 residues. Here the CDR3 reads CASSPSGSDTGELFF. The CDR3 region has the DNA TGTGCCAGCAGCCCTAGCGGGAGCGACACCGGGGAGCTGTTTTTT.

This chain joins TRBV5-1 and TRBJ2-7; 15 nucleotides agree with TRBD2. V shed 4 bases and J 6 bases; nucleotides not matched to a gene: 2. The CDR3 length is 14 residues. Germline CDR1 is SGHRS and CDR2 is YFSETQ. The CDR3 loop is CASSPGLAGGEQYF. The CDR3 nucleotides read TGCGCCAGCAGCCCGGGACTAGCGGGAGGCGAGCAGTACTTC. Filled out from reference TRBV5-1 and TRBJ2-7, the complete variable domain reads KAGVTQTPRYLIKTRGQQVTLSCSPISGHRSVSWYQQTPGQGLQFLFEYFSETQRNKGNFPGRFSGRQFSNSRSEMNVSTLELGDSALYLCASSPGLAGGEQYFGPGTRLTVT.

The chain combines TRBV2 with TRBJ2-7; 9 nucleotides line up with TRBD1. Trimming at V came to 7 bases and at J to 0 bases, leaving 4 bases not matched to a gene. The CDR3 is made up of 14 amino acids. Germline CDR1 SNHLY, CDR2 FYNNEI. The CDR3 sequence is CASIPQGASYEQYF. CDR3 in DNA: TGTGCCAGCATCCCACAGGGGGCCTCCTACGAGCAGTACTTC.